This TCR beta chain was identified during a study of blood T cell repertoires in COVID-19. Study in general: Sources were T cells, B-cell-depleted T cells, or PBMCs; the material itself was cDNA or gDNA.

J was trimmed by 7 bases and V by 3 bases; bases with no gene match: 9. The germline CDR1 and CDR2 sequences are LNHDA and SQIVND (reference sequence). This CDR3 contains 16 residues. Enrollees, about 18 to 95 years old, lived in about two dozen US areas. Cohort 3 recovered donors had two negative PCRs, clearance, or symptom resolution. Authors' processing steps: Amplification of reference gene primers provided the estimated nucleated cell counts. The table came from immunoSEQ multiplex PCR; TCRdb's copy has only in-frame clones and leaves some out. V and J calls plus clone size are reproduced from that table; the DNA served to infer D and trimming. The table records approximately 300,000 clones, 85% to 90% of them present only once.

The gene calls are TRBV19 and TRBJ1-5, with 10 bases aligning to TRBD1. Sequenced material: PBMCs or T cells enriched from blood (not recorded which). This TCR was recovered from a woman in her late teens or twenties who had recovered from COVID-19. The DNA of the CDR3 is TGTGCCAGTAGTATGGTGACAGGGGGCGGCGGACAGCCCCAGCATTTT. Translation: CASSMVTGGGGQPQHF.